These T cell receptor beta chains were read from a single sample in a study of breast tumors, draining lymph nodes, adjacent tissues. Each CDR3 protein gets one entry after TCRdb re-called the multiplex PCR reads with MiXCR. The data contain about 270,000 distinct CDR3 sequences, over 30% of them seen just once; the ten biggest clones take up under 1.2%. The sample comprised axillary lymph node tissue. These receptors were collected from a female donor with breast cancer. Some clones in this sample may be carry-over from other donors' samples. Each CDR3 is given with its conserved first and last residue. D genes are given only for firm matches. Clone size is given for some rows only: seen once, a few or many times, or a class if the clone is expanded.

CDR3 DNA: TGTGCCAGCAGCCCTAGGTCGCAGTCCGGGGAGCAGTTCTTC; CDR3 protein: CASSPRSQSGEQFF; J gene: TRBJ2-1; clone size: few; V gene: TRBV11-1; D gene: .
CDR3 DNA: TGTGCCAGCAGCTTGGACAAGACCCAGTACTTC; CDR3 protein: CASSLDKTQYF; J gene: TRBJ2-5; clone size: many; V gene: TRBV11-3; D gene: .
CDR3 DNA: TGTGCCAGCAGCTTAGGCGGTTTGGCTAGCAGGACCTACAATGAGCAGTTCTTC; CDR3 protein: CASSLGGLASRTYNEQFF; J gene: TRBJ2-1; clone size: many; V gene: TRBV7-2; D gene: .
CDR3 DNA: TGTGCCAGCAGTTCCTCATCTGATGGGGCCAACGTCCTGACTTTC; CDR3 protein: CASSSSSDGANVLTF; J gene: TRBJ2-6; clone size: many; V gene: TRBV6-2/TRBV6-3; D gene: .
CDR3 DNA: TGTGCCAGTAGTATAACCGGGACAGGGTATTTTCCCGGGGAGCTGTTTTTT; CDR3 protein: CASSITGTGYFPGELFF; J gene: TRBJ2-2; clone size: few; V gene: TRBV19; D gene: TRBD1
CDR3 DNA: TGCAGTGCTTCTCAGGGGGCTAGCGGGTCTCTTGAGCAGTTCTTC; CDR3 protein: CSASQGASGSLEQFF; J gene: TRBJ2-1; clone size: many; V gene: TRBV20-1; D gene: .
CDR3 DNA: TGTGCCAGCAGTTCATATTCCTGGACTAGCGTGGATGAGCAGTTCTTC; CDR3 protein: CASSSYSWTSVDEQFF; J gene: TRBJ2-1; clone size: .; V gene: TRBV27; D gene: TRBD2
CDR3 DNA: TGTGCCAGCAGCCTACACGCTTCTAATGAAAAACTGTTTTTT; CDR3 protein: CASSLHASNEKLFF; J gene: TRBJ1-4; clone size: many; V gene: TRBV12-3/TRBV12-4; D gene: .
CDR3 DNA: TGTGCCAGCAGCTTAAACCATCCCGGCGAGCAGTACTTC; CDR3 protein: CASSLNHPGEQYF; J gene: TRBJ2-7; clone size: many; V gene: TRBV7-6; D gene: .
CDR3 DNA: TGTGCCAGTAGTATCCGGCGGGTTTCTGGAAACACCATATATTTT; CDR3 protein: CASSIRRVSGNTIYF; J gene: TRBJ1-3; clone size: many; V gene: TRBV19; D gene: .
CDR3 DNA: TGTGCCTGCATGGACAGGGACACCTACGAGCAGTACTTC; CDR3 protein: CACMDRDTYEQYF; J gene: TRBJ2-7; clone size: many; V gene: TRBV30; D gene: TRBD1
CDR3 DNA: TGTGCCAGCAGCGGTACTTTGGGGCCGTCACCCTACAATGAGCAGTTCTTC; CDR3 protein: CASSGTLGPSPYNEQFF; J gene: TRBJ2-1; clone size: many; V gene: TRBV9; D gene: .
CDR3 DNA: TGCAGTCCTGGCAGGGCGAATGAAAAACTGTCTTTT; CDR3 protein: CSPGRANEKLSF; J gene: TRBJ1-4; clone size: .; V gene: TRBV20-1; D gene: .
CDR3 DNA: TGTGCCATCAGTAAGCGTGGACAGTTTGGGACTGAAGCTTTCTTT; CDR3 protein: CAISKRGQFGTEAFF; J gene: TRBJ1-1; clone size: .; V gene: TRBV6-5; D gene: .
CDR3 DNA: TGCGCCAGCAGTGGGACTAGCGGGAGCGATGAGCAGTTCTTC; CDR3 protein: CASSGTSGSDEQFF; J gene: TRBJ2-1; clone size: large; V gene: TRBV10-1; D gene: TRBD2
CDR3 DNA: TGTGCCAGCAGCTTTGCCATCACAGATACGCAGTATTTT; CDR3 protein: CASSFAITDTQYF; J gene: TRBJ2-3; clone size: many; V gene: TRBV7-2; D gene: .
CDR3 DNA: TGTGCCAGCAGCCCAACGCTCCCTGGGGAGCAGTACTTC; CDR3 protein: CASSPTLPGEQYF; J gene: TRBJ2-7; clone size: many; V gene: TRBV11-3; D gene: .
CDR3 DNA: TGTGCCAGCAGTGACCGCCCAGGCACAGATACGCAGTATTTT; CDR3 protein: CASSDRPGTDTQYF; J gene: TRBJ2-3; clone size: few; V gene: TRBV6-4; D gene: .
CDR3 DNA: TGTGCCAGCAGCTTAATTCCTGGGGCCACTGAAGCTTTCTTT; CDR3 protein: CASSLIPGATEAFF; J gene: TRBJ1-1; clone size: .; V gene: TRBV11-2; D gene: .
CDR3 DNA: TGCAGTGCTAGTACACCGGGACTAGCGCTTTCGGCTGAGCAGTTCTTC; CDR3 protein: CSASTPGLALSAEQFF; J gene: TRBJ2-1; clone size: .; V gene: TRBV20-1; D gene: TRBD2
CDR3 DNA: TGCAGTGAGGCTAGCGGGAAGAATGAGCAGTTCTTC; CDR3 protein: CSEASGKNEQFF; J gene: TRBJ2-1; clone size: many; V gene: TRBV20-1; D gene: TRBD2
CDR3 DNA: TGCGCCAGCAGCCAAGATAGGACTAGCGGAACTAGAAGCCGCCAAGAGACCCAGTACTTC; CDR3 protein: CASSQDRTSGTRSRQETQYF; J gene: TRBJ2-5; clone size: few; V gene: TRBV4-1; D gene: TRBD2
CDR3 DNA: TGTGCCAGCAGCCACGGACTAGCGGCAGAATACGAGCAGTACTTC; CDR3 protein: CASSHGLAAEYEQYF; J gene: TRBJ2-7; clone size: many; V gene: TRBV4-2; D gene: TRBD2
CDR3 DNA: TGTGCCAGCAGTCACTCCGGGGCGCATCGCAAAGAGACCCAGTACTTC; CDR3 protein: CASSHSGAHRKETQYF; J gene: TRBJ2-5; clone size: .; V gene: TRBV6-5; D gene: .
CDR3 DNA: TGTGCCAGCAGTTACTCGATAGTCAGGGTAGGGAATTCGAACACCGGGGAGCTGTTTTTT; CDR3 protein: CASSYSIVRVGNSNTGELFF; J gene: TRBJ2-2; clone size: .; V gene: TRBV6-2/TRBV6-3; D gene: .
CDR3 DNA: TGTGCCAGCAGAAACGAGCAGGGGGTTTTGAATCAGCCCCAGCATTTT; CDR3 protein: CASRNEQGVLNQPQHF; J gene: TRBJ1-5; clone size: many; V gene: TRBV6-1; D gene: TRBD1
CDR3 DNA: TGTGCTAGCAGCTTAGGACCGAGGGCAGATACGCAGTATTTT; CDR3 protein: CASSLGPRADTQYF; J gene: TRBJ2-3; clone size: many; V gene: TRBV7-2; D gene: .
CDR3 DNA: TGTGCCAGCAGCTTAGGTACCACCAGCCGAGGGCATGGAAACACCATATATTTT; CDR3 protein: CASSLGTTSRGHGNTIYF; J gene: TRBJ1-3; clone size: many; V gene: TRBV13; D gene: .
CDR3 DNA: TGTGCCAGCAGCTCTGGGACAGCTTATAATTCACCCCTCCACTTT; CDR3 protein: CASSSGTAYNSPLHF; J gene: TRBJ1-6; clone size: many; V gene: TRBV5-8; D gene: TRBD1
CDR3 DNA: TGTGCCATCAGTGAGCTAGGAGGGGGGACGAAAGGAGAGACCCAGTACTTC; CDR3 protein: CAISELGGGTKGETQYF; J gene: TRBJ2-5; clone size: .; V gene: TRBV10-3; D gene: .
CDR3 DNA: TGTGCCAGTAGTATCAAGGCACGTCTCCATCCGCAGTATTTT; CDR3 protein: CASSIKARLHPQYF; J gene: TRBJ2-3; clone size: many; V gene: TRBV19; D gene: .
CDR3 DNA: TGTGCCAGCAGCCAAGAAGTGACTAGCGGGAGGAACGAGCAGTACTTC; CDR3 protein: CASSQEVTSGRNEQYF; J gene: TRBJ2-7; clone size: many; V gene: TRBV4-2; D gene: TRBD2
CDR3 DNA: TGCGCCAGCAGCTTGGGAGGACAGAACACTGAAGCTTTCTTT; CDR3 protein: CASSLGGQNTEAFF; J gene: TRBJ1-1; clone size: .; V gene: TRBV5-1; D gene: .
CDR3 DNA: TGTGCCAGCAGCCAGATTGCCAGCGGGCAAGAGACCCAGTACTTC; CDR3 protein: CASSQIASGQETQYF; J gene: TRBJ2-5; clone size: many; V gene: TRBV4-2; D gene: .
CDR3 DNA: TGTGCCAGCAGCGCTTACTTGGTCCGCGAGCAGTACTTC; CDR3 protein: CASSAYLVREQYF; J gene: TRBJ2-7; clone size: many; V gene: TRBV7-9; D gene: .
CDR3 DNA: TGTGCCAGCAGCTTATCTAGCGGGATCTCCTACGAGCAGTACTTC; CDR3 protein: CASSLSSGISYEQYF; J gene: TRBJ2-7; clone size: many; V gene: TRBV7-2; D gene: TRBD2
CDR3 DNA: TGTGCCAGCACCGGTTCGGCCAAAAACATTCAGTACTTC; CDR3 protein: CASTGSAKNIQYF; J gene: TRBJ2-4; clone size: .; V gene: TRBV5-4; D gene: .
CDR3 DNA: TGTGCCATCAGTGAGTCGGGTTCATATAGAGATATGAACACTGAAGCTTTCTTT; CDR3 protein: CAISESGSYRDMNTEAFF; J gene: TRBJ1-1; clone size: .; V gene: TRBV10-3; D gene: .
CDR3 DNA: TGTGCCACCAGTGATTCAACGGGAGTTTACACCTTC; CDR3 protein: CATSDSTGVYTF; J gene: TRBJ1-2; clone size: .; V gene: TRBV24-1; D gene: .
CDR3 DNA: TGTGCCAGCAGCTTACATCCGTACAATGAGCAGTTCTTC; CDR3 protein: CASSLHPYNEQFF; J gene: TRBJ2-1; clone size: many; V gene: TRBV11-3; D gene: .